Listed below are T cell receptor beta chains from one sample, sequenced in a study of response to subunit inactivated influenza vaccine. TCRdb fed the RT-PCR reads into MiXCR, producing one record per CDR3 protein. The sample includes approximately 530,000 distinct CDR3 sequences, roughly 7.6% of them seen just once. Sequencing used PBMCs from blood, obtained less than 30 months after vaccination. The receptors here all came from a man aged 50 to 69 who received an inactivated influenza vaccine. Both conserved end residues are part of each CDR3. D genes are given only for firm matches. Where a row states a size, it is once, few, many or the class of an expanded clone; other rows omit it.

j_gene: TRBJ2-3; abundance: few; d_gene: TRBD1; v_gene: TRBV18; CDR3aa: CASSPRQGSITDTQYF; CDR3nt: TGTGCCAGCTCACCTCGACAGGGCTCCATCACAGATACGCAGTATTTT
j_gene: TRBJ2-1; abundance: few; d_gene: TRBD1; v_gene: TRBV3-1; CDR3aa: CACSQDWTGYGNEQFF; CDR3nt: TGTGCCTGCAGCCAAGATTGGACAGGGTATGGCAATGAGCAGTTCTTC
j_gene: TRBJ2-2; abundance: few; d_gene: TRBD2; v_gene: TRBV7-8; CDR3aa: CASSSRTSGNTGELFF; CDR3nt: TGTGCCAGCAGCTCCCGGACTAGCGGAAACACCGGGGAGCTGTTTTTT
j_gene: TRBJ2-7; abundance: -; d_gene: -; v_gene: TRBV20-1; CDR3aa: CSARGESLYEQYF; CDR3nt: TGCAGTGCTAGAGGGGAAAGTCTCTACGAGCAGTACTTC
j_gene: TRBJ1-2; abundance: -; d_gene: TRBD1; v_gene: TRBV9; CDR3aa: CASSAGDRESGYTF; CDR3nt: TGTGCCAGCAGCGCCGGGGACAGAGAGAGTGGCTACACCTTC
j_gene: TRBJ2-5; abundance: few; d_gene: -; v_gene: TRBV28; CDR3aa: CASTSLGASGETQYF; CDR3nt: TGTGCCAGCACTTCATTGGGGGCATCAGGGGAGACCCAGTACTTC
j_gene: TRBJ2-1; abundance: -; d_gene: TRBD2; v_gene: TRBV7-8; CDR3aa: CASSLGASGGLTYNEQFF; CDR3nt: TGTGCCAGCAGCTTAGGGGCTAGCGGGGGGCTGACCTACAATGAGCAGTTCTTC
j_gene: TRBJ2-3; abundance: many; d_gene: -; v_gene: TRBV7-2; CDR3aa: CASSRKTDTQYF; CDR3nt: TGTGCCAGCAGCCGGAAGACAGATACGCAGTATTTT
j_gene: TRBJ2-1; abundance: few; d_gene: -; v_gene: TRBV27; CDR3aa: CASSGEGRYEQFF; CDR3nt: TGTGCCAGCAGCGGTGAGGGCCGCTATGAGCAGTTCTTC
j_gene: TRBJ2-1; abundance: many; d_gene: TRBD2; v_gene: TRBV2; CDR3aa: CASSEVGTIYNEQFF; CDR3nt: TGTGCCAGCAGTGAAGTAGGGACTATTTACAATGAGCAGTTCTTC
j_gene: TRBJ2-5; abundance: -; d_gene: -; v_gene: TRBV20-1; CDR3aa: CSARAMGLQETQYF; CDR3nt: TGCAGTGCTAGGGCCATGGGACTTCAAGAGACCCAGTACTTC
j_gene: TRBJ2-2; abundance: many; d_gene: -; v_gene: TRBV29-1; CDR3aa: CSADGGTTGELFF; CDR3nt: TGCAGCGCCGACGGGGGTACCACCGGGGAGCTGTTTTTT
j_gene: TRBJ2-5; abundance: few; d_gene: TRBD1; v_gene: TRBV14; CDR3aa: CASSPYLWDRGLETQYF; CDR3nt: TGTGCCAGCAGCCCGTACCTTTGGGACAGGGGGCTAGAGACCCAGTACTTC
j_gene: TRBJ2-2; abundance: -; d_gene: -; v_gene: TRBV9; CDR3aa: CASSVGGGPGGELFF; CDR3nt: TGTGCCAGCAGCGTAGGCGGGGGCCCTGGCGGGGAGCTGTTTTTT
j_gene: TRBJ2-2; abundance: -; d_gene: -; v_gene: TRBV20-1; CDR3aa: CSARRTNTGELFF; CDR3nt: TGCAGTGCTAGACGGACGAACACCGGGGAGCTGTTTTTT
j_gene: TRBJ1-3; abundance: few; d_gene: -; v_gene: TRBV18; CDR3aa: CASSQRGSSGNTIYF; CDR3nt: TGTGCCAGCTCCCAAAGAGGATCCTCTGGAAACACCATATATTTT
j_gene: TRBJ2-6; abundance: few; d_gene: -; v_gene: TRBV12-3/TRBV12-4; CDR3aa: CASRAAGNVLTF; CDR3nt: TGTGCCAGCAGAGCAGCGGGCAACGTCCTGACTTTC
j_gene: TRBJ1-4; abundance: -; d_gene: -; v_gene: TRBV6-1; CDR3aa: CASSWRENEKLFF; CDR3nt: TGTGCCAGCAGCTGGAGAGAAAATGAAAAACTGTTTTTT
j_gene: TRBJ2-7; abundance: many; d_gene: TRBD2; v_gene: TRBV12-3/TRBV12-4; CDR3aa: CASAPPGRGDEQYF; CDR3nt: TGTGCCAGCGCCCCGCCCGGGAGGGGCGACGAGCAGTACTTC
j_gene: TRBJ2-1; abundance: -; d_gene: TRBD2; v_gene: TRBV6-5; CDR3aa: CASSYAGTLGTSGRHEQFF; CDR3nt: TGTGCCAGCAGTTACGCGGGGACCCTCGGGACTAGCGGGAGACATGAGCAGTTCTTC